These 11 T cell receptor beta chains were all obtained from the same sample, sequenced in a study of cytomegalovirus exposure and HLA in healthy donors. The PCR contained 60 Vbeta and 13 Jbeta primers. Here immunoSEQ multiplex PCR was the method, and the copy in TCRdb shows in-frame clones only, minus some. This sample has over 100,000 clones, with approximately 80% found just once. The sample consisted of PBMCs. These receptors were taken from a middle-aged man in good health and CMV-seropositive.

The chain employs TRBV6-1 and TRBJ2-1; TRBD1 matches at 9 bases. V was clipped by 10 bases and J by 1 base; unmatched bases: 8. This CDR3 region has 15 residues. Germline V gene data show CDR1 as MNHNS and CDR2 as SASEGT. DNA for the CDR3: TGTGCCAAAGGAAGGGGGACAGGGTCCTACAATGAGCAGTTCTTC. Translation: CAKGRGTGSYNEQFF.

The chain couples TRBV28 to TRBJ1-4; D is perhaps TRBD1 (6 bases). The CDR3 is 13 amino acids. The V gene lost 8 bases and the J gene lost 3 bases, with 10 bases spanning the gap. Per germline, CDR1 MDHEN and CDR2 SYDVKM. CDR3 coding DNA: TGTGCCAGCCGAGGGGGATCTAATGAAAAACTGTTTTTT. It codes for CASRGGSNEKLFF.

This chain links TRBV11-2 with TRBJ2-7, with 11 bases lining up with TRBD1. This CDR3 is built from 15 residues. The J segment lost 1 base and the V segment lost 5 bases, leaving 4 bases of the junction unmatched. Germline V lookup: CDR1 SGHAT, CDR2 FQNNGV. Written as DNA, the CDR3 is TGTGCCAGCAGCCGGGACAGGGGGATTTCCTACGAGCAGTACTTC. Its translation: CASSRDRGISYEQYF.

The V and J genes are TRBV6-5 and TRBJ2-2; 9 nucleotides line up with TRBD2. The CDR3 runs to 14 residues. Germline V gene sequence: CDR1 MNHEY, CDR2 SVGAGI. J was trimmed by 4 bases and V by 5 bases; bases with no gene match: 2. The CDR3 bases are TGTGCCAGCAGTCGCGGGGGGGCCACCGGGGAGCTGTTTTTT. Translation gives CASSRGGATGELFF.

This rearrangement joins TRBV7-9 to TRBJ2-7; weak D call: TRBD1 (8 bases). The CDR3 contains 17 residues. Trimming took off 1 base at V and 7 bases at J, with 23 bases between the two ends. Germline CDR1 and CDR2: SEHNR and FQNEAQ (reference sequence). CDR3 DNA: TGTGCCAGCAGCTTAGGCCGCAGCGGGACAGGATTCTGGGAGCAGTACTTC. Its translation: CASSLGRSGTGFWEQYF.

The chain uses TRBV2 and TRBJ2-5; D is possibly TRBD1 (6 bases). CDR1 is SNHLY and CDR2 is FYNNEI in the germline V gene. The V gene lost 4 bases and the J gene lost 3 bases, with 15 bases spanning the gap. The length of the CDR3 is 15 residues. The CDR3 spells CASSGGQGLEETQYF. The CDR3, as DNA: TGTGCCAGCAGTGGGGGGCAGGGCCTTGAAGAGACCCAGTACTTC.

The V call is TRBV19, the J call TRBJ2-7, with TRBD1 as a possible D gene (6 bases). Trimming took off 9 bases at V and 2 bases at J, with 20 bases between the two ends. Looked up from germline, CDR1 is LNHDA and CDR2 is SQIVND (reference sequence). The CDR3 spans 15 residues. This chain's CDR3 is CASRLSGEWTYEQYF. In DNA form, the CDR3 reads TGTGCCAGCCGACTCTCAGGGGAGTGGACCTACGAGCAGTACTTC.

The genes are TRBV15 and TRBJ1-3; D is unresolved. The germline V and J ends were trimmed by 1 base and 0 bases, with 4 bases remaining between them. CDR1 is LNHNV, CDR2 YYDKDF, per germline (reference sequence). The CDR3 runs to 14 residues. The CDR3 here is CATSRGLSGNTIYF. For the CDR3, the DNA is TGTGCCACCAGCAGAGGGCTCTCTGGAAACACCATATATTTT.

The chain couples TRBV6-5 to TRBJ2-5; no clear D gene. Trimming cost V 0 bases and J 5 bases, with 7 bases left between them. In germline, CDR1 is MNHEY, CDR2 SVGAGI. CDR3 length: 13 amino acids. The CDR3, as DNA: TGTGCCAGCAGTTACTCGTTGCGGGAGACCCAGTACTTC. This codes for CASSYSLRETQYF.

The chain is built from TRBV19 and TRBJ1-3; 9 bases align to TRBD1. Trimming at V came to 4 bases and at J to 5 bases, leaving 6 bases not matched to a gene. The CDR3 length is 15 residues. Germline V lookup: CDR1 LNHDA, CDR2 SQIVND (reference sequence). The CDR3 here is CASSTSGQGRNTIYF. Written as DNA, the CDR3 is TGTGCCAGTAGTACCTCGGGACAGGGCAGAAACACCATATATTTT.

This rearrangement joins TRBV7-2 to TRBJ2-1, with D maybe TRBD2 (6 bases). Germline loops: CDR1 SGHTA, CDR2 FQGNSA. This CDR3 comprises 14 residues. V lost 1 base and J 5 bases, leaving 9 bases between the germline ends. The chain's CDR3 is CASSLVGGNNEQFF. Here the CDR3 DNA reads TGTGCCAGCAGCTTAGTCGGAGGGAACAATGAGCAGTTCTTC.